The next 12 T cell receptor beta chains were all read from a single sample in a study of blood T cells in healthy people across ages. Through a sample-barcoded 5' primer and a J-beta primer mix, a second PCR was run for roughly 7 to 11 cycles. One entry per CDR3 protein, called by TCRdb with MiXCR from the 5' RACE reads. The table lists under 1,100,000 distinct CDR3 sequences, 25% of them singletons. Another study also made use of these data, one on T cells of mothers and their children.

Sequencing used blood. These receptors originate from a girl under 10 years old in good health.

The chain has TRBV6-2 or TRBV6-3 and TRBJ2-3; D is perhaps TRBD1 (5 bases). Germline V gives CDR1 MNHEY, CDR2 SVGEGT. The V end lost 7 bases, the J end lost 5 bases, and 13 bases lay between the germline ends. The CDR3 runs 13 residues. The CDR3 DNA sequence: TGTGCCAGCAACCAGGGATTAGGAGATACGCAGTATTTT. The encoded protein is CASNQGLGDTQYF.

The rearrangement links TRBV6-5 to TRBJ1-1; tentative D call: TRBD1 (6 bases). Trimming cost V 2 bases and J 6 bases, with 22 bases left between them. Germline-derived CDR1 and CDR2 are MNHEY and SVGAGI. The CDR3 runs to 17 residues. The CDR3 spells CASSYMGGRRGLAEAFF. CDR3 sequence (DNA): TGTGCCAGCAGTTACATGGGGGGCCGTCGGGGGCTAGCTGAAGCTTTCTTT.

The gene calls are TRBV6-1 and TRBJ1-1; D remains ambiguous. The germline gives CDR1 MNHNS, CDR2 SASEGT. CDR3 length: 13 residues. Trimming removed 0 bases at V and 3 bases at J, with 5 bases between. In DNA, the CDR3 is TGTGCCAGCAGTGAAGCATGGGACACTGAAGCTTTCTTT. Its protein is CASSEAWDTEAFF.

J is TRBJ1-2 and V is TRBV2; D remains ambiguous. CDR3 length: 12 amino acids. V was pared by 3 bases and J by 4 bases, with 6 bases between. CDR1 and CDR2 from the germline V gene are SNHLY and FYNNEI. This CDR3 reads CASSDDTYGYTF. The CDR3, as DNA: TGTGCCAGCAGTGATGACACCTATGGCTACACCTTC.

This clonotype appeared a few times. This sequence joins TRBV12-3 or TRBV12-4 and TRBJ2-1; 12 bases match TRBD2. V dropped 8 bases and J dropped 6; count of bases not matched to a gene: 5. The length of the CDR3 is 14 residues. The CDR3 region is CASLTSGSGNEQFF. CDR3 DNA: TGTGCCAGCCTGACTAGCGGGAGTGGCAATGAGCAGTTCTTC.

This clonotype was found a few times. The V and J genes are TRBV28 and TRBJ1-1; 7 bases line up with TRBD1. V was pared by 10 bases and J by 4 bases, with 3 bases of the junction left unmatched. The germline CDR1 and CDR2 sequences are MDHEN and SYDVKM. This CDR3 region has 11 residues. The CDR3 coding sequence is TGTGCCACCGACAGGGTCACTGAAGCTTTCTTT. It encodes CATDRVTEAFF.

This chain links TRBV6-1 with TRBJ2-7; D is ambiguous. The CDR3 extends over 13 amino acids. Trimming took 1 base from V and 3 from J, leaving 7 bases between them. Germline CDR1 reads MNHNS; CDR2 reads SASEGT. In DNA, the CDR3 is TGTGCCAGCAGTGAAGGAGGTTACTACGAGCAGTACTTC. Translation: CASSEGGYYEQYF.

This clonotype was observed a few times. The CDR3 DNA reads TGTGCCAGTAGGGATCTATCTCCTAGTACAACAGGCCAACCCTACTTC. Translated: CASRDLSPSTTGQPYF. The V gene is TRBV28, the J gene TRBJ2-5, with D possibly matching TRBD1 (5 bases). This CDR3 region has 16 residues. CDR1 is MDHEN, CDR2 SYDVKM, per germline. The V end was cut by 9 bases, the J end by 14 bases, with 34 bases between. The full variable domain, completed using reference TRBV28 and TRBJ2-5, is DVKVTQSSRYLVKRTGEKVFLECVQDMDHENMFWYRQDPGLGLRLIYFSYDVKMKEKGDIPEGYSVSREKKERFSLILESASTNQTSMYLCASRDLSPSTTGQPYFGPGTRLLVL.

This clonotype was seen a handful of times. The chain uses TRBV7-9 and TRBJ2-3; TRBD2 is a possible D gene (5 bases). Germline V lookup: CDR1 SEHNR, CDR2 FQNEAQ (reference sequence). Trimming left V 4 bases short and J 0 bases short, with 20 bases between. The CDR3 runs to 18 residues. CDR3 in DNA: TGTGCCAGCAGCTCACCGCTACACTTGACTACTAGCACAGATACGCAGTATTTT. Protein sequence: CASSSPLHLTTSTDTQYF.

The V and J genes are TRBV4-3 and TRBJ1-1; unclear D gene. Germline V gene data show CDR1 as LGHNA and CDR2 as YSLEER. This CDR3 has 14 amino acids. Trimming shortened V by 1 base and J by 1 base, and 7 bases separated the two germline ends. The CDR3 here is CASSQVERNTEAFF. CDR3 nucleotide sequence: TGCGCCAGCAGCCAAGTAGAACGGAACACTGAAGCTTTCTTT.

The V and J genes are TRBV2 and TRBJ1-1, with D unresolved. Between the trimmed V and J ends, which lost 1 base and 11 bases, there was a span of 20 bases. Germline V gene data show CDR1 as SNHLY and CDR2 as FYNNEI. This CDR3 contains 15 residues. The CDR3, as DNA: TGTGCCAGCAGTGAAGAGGCAGCTCCAGGAACTCCGGCTTTCTTT. Residues: CASSEEAAPGTPAFF.

This clonotype was counted between two and nine times. V is TRBV13 and J is TRBJ1-1; no clear D. Trimming took off 6 bases at V and 6 bases at J, with 2 bases between the two ends. This CDR3 comprises 9 residues. The germline V gene has CDR1 PRHDT and CDR2 FYEKMQ (reference sequence). The CDR3 bases are TGTGCCAGCAGGCCTGAAGCTTTCTTT. Protein: CASRPEAFF.